The present entry profiles one T cell receptor beta chain with its context. Its target is not known. The V and J ends lost 2 bases and 7 bases, in that order; junction bases with no gene match: 8. Germline loops: CDR1 LGHNA, CDR2 YNFKEQ. The CDR3 contains 16 residues. The study ran its PCR with 60 Vbeta and 13 Jbeta primers. The method was immunoSEQ multiplex PCR; TCRdb's version includes in-frame clones alone and lacks a portion of them. The sample includes about 77,000 clones, around 84% of them seen just once. These data originate in a study of cytomegalovirus exposure and HLA in healthy donors. Study outcomes and limitations: In a later analysis, CMV-associated beta chains were mostly HLA-associated, it appeared. In an earlier analysis, productive rearrangement rates for most beta V segments clustered near 87% or 30%. TCR beta V- and J-gene trimming was later associated with a missense DCLRE1C variant. Clonal expansion, a later analysis showed, was greater in HLA-associated TCR beta chains than in equally common others.

The rearrangement uses TRBV4-2 and TRBJ1-2; 12 positions agree with TRBD1. The sample taken for sequencing was PBMCs. The TCR comes from a middle-aged man in good health and CMV-seronegative. The CDR3 spells CASSQSGGQGASGYTF. CDR3 nucleotides: TGTGCCAGCAGCCAATCGGGGGGACAGGGGGCTTCTGGCTACACCTTC.